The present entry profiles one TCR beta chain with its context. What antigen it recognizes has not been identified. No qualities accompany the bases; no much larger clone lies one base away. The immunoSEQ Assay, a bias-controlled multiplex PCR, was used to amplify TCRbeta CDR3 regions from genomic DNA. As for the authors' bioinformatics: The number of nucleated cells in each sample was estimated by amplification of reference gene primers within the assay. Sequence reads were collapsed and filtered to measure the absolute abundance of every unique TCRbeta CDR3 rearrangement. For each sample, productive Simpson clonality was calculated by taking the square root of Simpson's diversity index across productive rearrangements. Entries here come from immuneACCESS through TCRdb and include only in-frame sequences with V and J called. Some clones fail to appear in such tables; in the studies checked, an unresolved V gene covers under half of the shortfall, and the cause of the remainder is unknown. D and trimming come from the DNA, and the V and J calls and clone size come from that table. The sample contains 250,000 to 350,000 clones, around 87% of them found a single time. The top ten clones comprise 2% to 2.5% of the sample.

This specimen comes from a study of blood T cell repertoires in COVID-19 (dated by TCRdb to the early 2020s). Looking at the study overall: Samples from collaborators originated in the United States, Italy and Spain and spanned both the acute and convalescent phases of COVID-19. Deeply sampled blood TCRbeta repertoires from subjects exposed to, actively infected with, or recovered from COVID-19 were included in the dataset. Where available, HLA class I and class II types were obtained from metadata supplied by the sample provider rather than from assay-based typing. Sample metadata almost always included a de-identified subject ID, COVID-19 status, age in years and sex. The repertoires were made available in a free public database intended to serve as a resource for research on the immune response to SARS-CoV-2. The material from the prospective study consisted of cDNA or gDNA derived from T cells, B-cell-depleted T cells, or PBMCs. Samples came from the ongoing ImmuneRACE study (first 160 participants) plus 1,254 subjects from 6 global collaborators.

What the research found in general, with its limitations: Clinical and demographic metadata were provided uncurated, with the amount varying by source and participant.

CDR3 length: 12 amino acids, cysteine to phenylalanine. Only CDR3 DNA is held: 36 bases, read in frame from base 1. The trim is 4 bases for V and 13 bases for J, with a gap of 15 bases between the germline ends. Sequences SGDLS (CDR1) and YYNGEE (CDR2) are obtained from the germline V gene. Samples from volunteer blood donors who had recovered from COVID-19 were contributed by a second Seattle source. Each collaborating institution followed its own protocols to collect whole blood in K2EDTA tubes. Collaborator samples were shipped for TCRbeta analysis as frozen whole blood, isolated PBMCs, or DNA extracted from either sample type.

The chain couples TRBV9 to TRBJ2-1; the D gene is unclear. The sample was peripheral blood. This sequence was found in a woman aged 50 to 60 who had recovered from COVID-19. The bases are TGTGCCAGCAGCCCAGACAAGACAACTCAGTTCTTC. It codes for CASSPDKTTQFF.